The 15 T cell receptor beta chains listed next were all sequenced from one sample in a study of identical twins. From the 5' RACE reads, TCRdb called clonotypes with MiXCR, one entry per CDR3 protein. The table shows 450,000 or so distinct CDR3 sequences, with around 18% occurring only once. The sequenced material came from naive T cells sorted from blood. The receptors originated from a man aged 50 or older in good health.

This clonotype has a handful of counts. The DNA of the CDR3 is TGTGCCAGCAGGATGGACAGCAATCAGCCCCAGCATTTT. This translates into CASRMDSNQPQHF. V gene TRBV6-2 or TRBV6-3 combines with J gene TRBJ1-5; D ambiguous. The CDR3 is made up of 13 amino acids. CDR1 and CDR2 from the germline V gene are MNHEY and SVGEGT. Between the trimmed V and J ends, which lost 6 bases and 1 base, there was a span of 7 bases.

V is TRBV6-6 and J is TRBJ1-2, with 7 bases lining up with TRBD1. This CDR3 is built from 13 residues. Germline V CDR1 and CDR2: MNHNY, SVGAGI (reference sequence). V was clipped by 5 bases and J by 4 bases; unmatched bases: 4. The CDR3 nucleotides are TGTGCCAGCAGTGGAGGGACAGTCTATGGCTACACCTTC. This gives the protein CASSGGTVYGYTF.

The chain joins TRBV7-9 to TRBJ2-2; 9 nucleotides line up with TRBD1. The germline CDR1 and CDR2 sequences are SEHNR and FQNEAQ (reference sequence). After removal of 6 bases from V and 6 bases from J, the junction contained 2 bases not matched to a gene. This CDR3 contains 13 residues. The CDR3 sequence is CASRDRGAGELFF. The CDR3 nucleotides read TGTGCCAGCAGGGACAGGGGAGCCGGGGAGCTGTTTTTT.

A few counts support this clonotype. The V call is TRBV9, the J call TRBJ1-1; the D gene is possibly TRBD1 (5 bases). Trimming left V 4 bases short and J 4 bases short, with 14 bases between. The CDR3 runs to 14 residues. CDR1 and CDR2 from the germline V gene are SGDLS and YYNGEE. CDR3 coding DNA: TGTGCCAGCAGCCAGGGTAGGTCGGGCACTGAAGCTTTCTTT. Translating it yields CASSQGRSGTEAFF.

The CDR3 nucleotides read TGTGCCAGTAGTCCCCGGCTAGCGGGAGAGAGGGAGACCCAGTACTTC. Its protein is CASSPRLAGERETQYF. The chain links TRBV19 to TRBJ2-5; TRBD2 matches 10 bases. V gave up 5 bases and J gave up 5 bases; unmatched junction bases: 11. The CDR3 has 16 residues. The germline gives CDR1 LNHDA, CDR2 SQIVND (reference sequence).

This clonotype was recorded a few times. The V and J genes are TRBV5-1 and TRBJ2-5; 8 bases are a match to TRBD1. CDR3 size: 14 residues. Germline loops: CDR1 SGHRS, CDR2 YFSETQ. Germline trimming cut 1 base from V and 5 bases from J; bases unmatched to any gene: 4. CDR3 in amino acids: CASSLQGAGETQYF. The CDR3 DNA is TGCGCCAGCAGCTTGCAGGGGGCAGGGGAGACCCAGTACTTC. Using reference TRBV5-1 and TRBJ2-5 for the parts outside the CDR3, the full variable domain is KAGVTQTPRYLIKTRGQQVTLSCSPISGHRSVSWYQQTPGQGLQFLFEYFSETQRNKGNFPGRFSGRQFSNSRSEMNVSTLELGDSALYLCASSLQGAGETQYFGPGTRLLVL.

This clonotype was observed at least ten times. In nucleotides, the CDR3 is TGCGCCAGCAGCTTGGACGATCTTTCTGGGGAGCTGTTTTTT. This gives the protein CASSLDDLSGELFF. The chain employs TRBV5-1 and TRBJ2-2, with D unclear. The V end was cut by 0 bases, the J end by 8 bases, with 11 bases between. The CDR3 has 14 residues. CDR1 is SGHRS and CDR2 is YFSETQ in the germline V gene.

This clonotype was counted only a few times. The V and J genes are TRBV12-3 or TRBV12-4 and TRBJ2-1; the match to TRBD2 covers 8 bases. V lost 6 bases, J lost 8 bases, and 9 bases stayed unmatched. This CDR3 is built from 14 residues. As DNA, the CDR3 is TGTGCCAGCAGCCCCCAGCGGGAGCGGGATGAGCAGTTCTTC. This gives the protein CASSPQRERDEQFF.

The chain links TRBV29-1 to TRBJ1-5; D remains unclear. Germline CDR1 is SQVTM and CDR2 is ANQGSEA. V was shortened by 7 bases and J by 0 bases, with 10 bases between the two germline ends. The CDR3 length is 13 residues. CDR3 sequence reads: CSAAENSNQPQHF. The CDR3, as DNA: TGCAGCGCCGCCGAAAATAGCAATCAGCCCCAGCATTTT.

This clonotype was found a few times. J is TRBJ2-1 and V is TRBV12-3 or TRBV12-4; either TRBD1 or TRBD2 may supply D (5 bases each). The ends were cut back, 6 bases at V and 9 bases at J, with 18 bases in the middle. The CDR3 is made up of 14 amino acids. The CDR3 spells CASSWGTGEGEQFF. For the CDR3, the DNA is TGTGCCAGCAGCTGGGGGACGGGCGAAGGTGAGCAGTTCTTC.

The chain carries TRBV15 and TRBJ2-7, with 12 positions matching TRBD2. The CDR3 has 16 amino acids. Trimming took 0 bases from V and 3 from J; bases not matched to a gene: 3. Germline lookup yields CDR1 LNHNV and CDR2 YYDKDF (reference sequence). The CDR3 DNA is TGTGCCACCAGCAGAGATGCTAGCGGGAGGGTCTACGAGCAGTACTTC. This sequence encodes CATSRDASGRVYEQYF.

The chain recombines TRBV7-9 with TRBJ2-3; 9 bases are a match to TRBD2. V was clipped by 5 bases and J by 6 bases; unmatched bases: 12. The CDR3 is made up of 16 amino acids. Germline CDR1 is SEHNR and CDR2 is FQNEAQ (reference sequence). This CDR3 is CASSRPTSGGKDTQYF. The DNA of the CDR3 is TGTGCCAGCAGCCGACCGACTAGCGGAGGCAAGGATACGCAGTATTTT. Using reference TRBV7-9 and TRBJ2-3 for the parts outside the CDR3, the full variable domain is DTGVSQNPRHKITKRGQNVTFRCDPISEHNRLYWYRQTLGQGPEFLTYFQNEAQLEKSRLLSDRFSAERPKGSFSTLEIQRTEQGDSAMYLCASSRPTSGGKDTQYFGPGTRLTVL.

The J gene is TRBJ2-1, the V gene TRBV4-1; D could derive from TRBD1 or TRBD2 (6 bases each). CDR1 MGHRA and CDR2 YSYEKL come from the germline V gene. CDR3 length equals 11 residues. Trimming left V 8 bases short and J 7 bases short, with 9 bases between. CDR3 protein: CASGGRNEQFF. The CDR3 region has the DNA TGCGCCAGCGGGGGGCGAAATGAGCAGTTCTTC.

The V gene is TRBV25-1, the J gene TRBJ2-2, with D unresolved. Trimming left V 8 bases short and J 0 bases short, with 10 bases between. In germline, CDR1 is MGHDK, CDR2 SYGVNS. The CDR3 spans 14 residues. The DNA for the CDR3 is TGTGCCAGCTCCGGACGGTCGAACACCGGGGAGCTGTTTTTT. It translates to CASSGRSNTGELFF. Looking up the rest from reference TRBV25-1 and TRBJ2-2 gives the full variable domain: EADIYQTPRYLVIGTGKKITLECSQTMGHDKMYWYQQDPGMELHLIHYSYGVNSTEKGDLSSESTVSRIRTEHFPLTLESARPSHTSQYLCASSGRSNTGELFFGEGSRLTVL.

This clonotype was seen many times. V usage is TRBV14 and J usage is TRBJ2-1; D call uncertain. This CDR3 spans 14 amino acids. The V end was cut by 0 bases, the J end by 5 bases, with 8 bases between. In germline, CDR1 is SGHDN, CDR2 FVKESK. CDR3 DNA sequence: TGTGCCAGCAGCCAAGATGTCTGGGACAATGAGCAGTTCTTC. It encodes CASSQDVWDNEQFF. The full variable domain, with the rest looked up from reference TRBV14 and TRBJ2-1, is EAGVTQFPSHSVIEKGQTVTLRCDPISGHDNLYWYRRVMGKEIKFLLHFVKESKQDESGMPNNRFLAERTGGTYSTLKVQPAELEDSGVYFCASSQDVWDNEQFFGPGTRLTVL.